Each of the 9 T cell receptor beta chains below was sequenced from the same sample in a study of shared T cell receptors in the human thymus. Generated by immunoSEQ multiplex PCR, the TCRdb table keeps only in-frame clones and is missing some. This sample carries around 730,000 clones, approximately 85% of them seen once, and the ten largest clones take more than 0.008%. The same sample was also studied in work on human thymus T cells.

Material: thymocytes. These receptors were obtained from a girl less than two years old with a congenital heart defect.

The rearrangement links TRBV10-2 to TRBJ2-7, with 12 bases fitting TRBD2. The junction had 10 bases not matched to a gene; V was cut back by 8 bases and J by 2 bases. The CDR3 sequence is 16 residues long. Germline V gene lookup returns CDR1 WSHSY and CDR2 SAAADI. DNA for the CDR3: TGCGCCAGCCGGACTAGCGGGGAGAATAACACCTACGAGCAGTACTTC. It is translated as CASRTSGENNTYEQYF.

As DNA, the CDR3 is TGTGCCAGTAACCGGGAGGGACTAGCGGGCCCCCAGGAGCAGTTCTTC. It encodes CASNREGLAGPQEQFF. The gene calls are TRBV19 and TRBJ2-1, with 12 bases lining up with TRBD2. The germline V gene has CDR1 LNHDA and CDR2 SQIVND (reference sequence). The CDR3 loop spans 16 amino acids. V lost 7 bases, J lost 10 bases, and 14 bases stayed unmatched.

The chain carries TRBV7-3 and TRBJ2-1; D remains ambiguous. Between the trimmed V and J ends, which lost 1 base and 0 bases, there was a span of 13 bases. Germline CDR1 is SGHTA and CDR2 is FQGTGA. The length of the CDR3 is 17 residues. The CDR3 DNA is TGTGCCAGCAGCTTAAGGTCTCACGCGAGCTCCTACAATGAGCAGTTCTTC. It specifies CASSLRSHASSYNEQFF.

The chain recombines TRBV19 with TRBJ1-1, with a weak D call TRBD1 (6 bases). V was trimmed by 4 bases and J by 6 bases, leaving 12 bases between them. This CDR3 contains 13 residues. Germline V gives CDR1 LNHDA, CDR2 SQIVND (reference sequence). CDR3 DNA: TGTGCCAGTAGTAATACAGGGAAGGCTGAAGCTTTCTTT. The encoded protein is CASSNTGKAEAFF.

The chain has TRBV12-5 and TRBJ1-5, with 9 positions matching TRBD1. V lost 1 base to trimming and J lost 7 bases; unmatched junction nucleotides: 17. In germline, CDR1 is LGHNT, CDR2 FRNRAP. This CDR3 has 19 amino acids. This chain's CDR3 is CASGLDSTLGTGKSQPQHF. In nucleotides, the CDR3 is TGTGCTAGTGGTTTGGACTCCACCCTCGGGACAGGGAAGTCCCAGCCCCAGCATTTT.

The chain joins TRBV4-3 to TRBJ2-5, with 16 bases lining up with TRBD2. The CDR3 runs to 21 residues. J gave up 13 bases and V 0 bases, and 23 bases lay outside the gene matches. Germline CDR1 and CDR2: LGHNA and YSLEER. CDR3 DNA: TGCGCCAGCAGCCAAGAAGTTTATTGGGTGTGTGGGACTAGCGGGGGGGCCGAACTGTACTTC. It translates to CASSQEVYWVCGTSGGAELYF.

This clone has just a few counts. The chain is built from TRBV2 and TRBJ1-4; D remains unclear. Germline CDR1 is SNHLY and CDR2 is FYNNEI. The CDR3 is made up of 17 amino acids. V lost 3 bases and J 5 bases, leaving 19 bases between the germline ends. In DNA, the CDR3 is TGTGCCAGCAGTGATTGCTTCAGGAGGGTCCCCAATGAAAAACTGTTTTTT. This translates into CASSDCFRRVPNEKLFF.

This chain joins TRBV4-1 and TRBJ1-5; 8 positions match TRBD1. The CDR3 spans 18 residues. The V gene's germline CDR1 is MGHRA and CDR2 YSYEKL. With V trimmed by 5 bases and J by 3 bases, 15 bases remained unmatched. CDR3 nucleotides: TGCGCCAGCAGCGCCACCCCCAGGACAGGGCAACTCAATCAGCCCCAGCATTTT. As protein: CASSATPRTGQLNQPQHF.

The chain links TRBV11-3 to TRBJ2-5; D might be TRBD2 (6 bases). This CDR3 is 14 amino acids long. V lost 4 bases and J 2 bases, leaving 11 bases between the germline ends. Germline CDR1 reads SGHNT; CDR2 reads YENEEA. Here the CDR3 reads CASSSPGTQETQYF. The CDR3 DNA reads as TGTGCCAGCAGCTCACCAGGGACTCAAGAGACCCAGTACTTC.